This T cell receptor beta chain was obtained from a study of shared clonotypes between healthy human individuals. In the study overall: Used for every donor were three CD4 naive, three CD4 memory, two CD8 naive and one CD8 memory plate.

On this clone itself: Its antigen is undetermined. In the same sample, other DNA sequences code for this CDR3.

Regarding the study as a whole: The rarefaction results pointed to incomplete sorted-subset sequencing despite large depth. Sharing across four donors was highest in naive CD4 (around 5%) and lowest in memory CD8 (approximately 0.4%).

Deep level was the assay's run setting. Clones were read by immunoSEQ multiplex PCR, and TCRdb kept only the in-frame ones, dropping some. The repertoire holds over 2 million clones, with 85% to 95% as singletons. CDR3 length equals 11 residues. Germline loops: CDR1 MGHDK, CDR2 SYGVNS. V shed 4 bases and J shed 4 bases, with 5 bases lying between them. Sample: naive CD4+ T cells sorted from blood. Sample subset: CD45RA+ positively selected. This clonotype was obtained from a man aged 18-30 years in good health. The chain couples TRBV25-1 to TRBJ2-7; no definite D call. The CDR3 is CASSVGYEQYF. DNA of the CDR3: TGTGCCAGCAGTGTTGGTTACGAGCAGTACTTC.